One and the same sample provided the 23 T cell receptor beta chains below, sequenced in a study of regulatory T cells in long-lasting Graves disease. iRepertoire HTBI primers and Arm-PCR of CDR3 regions built TCR beta libraries. TCRdb re-called the multiplex PCR reads with MiXCR, one entry per CDR3 protein. The sample has roughly 320,000 distinct CDR3 sequences; around 15% are singletons. Time point given: newly diagnosed GD, antithyroid drugs for less than 3 months. Researchers made the TCR library from RNA that was extracted from PBMCs. The same sample was also used in a study of T cells in Graves' hyperthyroidism and ophthalmopathy.

The sequencing here drew on peripheral blood mononuclear cells (PBMCs), taken at new diagnosis, from a patient treated with antithyroid drugs. The receptors come from a man in his forties with Graves disease.

This clonotype occurred a few times. This chain uses TRBV27 with TRBJ2-3, with D unresolved. V dropped 4 bases and J dropped 4 bases, with 21 bases sitting between them. Per the germline V gene, CDR1 is MNHEY and CDR2 is SMNVEV (reference sequence). The CDR3 has 17 residues. CDR3 loop: CASSSTPLGVWADTQYF. The DNA of the CDR3 is TGTGCCAGCAGTTCCACTCCCCTTGGAGTTTGGGCAGATACGCAGTATTTT.

The table lists this clonotype with many counts. This probably arose from a read error, given a far larger clone one base away. This chain connects TRBV5-1 to TRBJ1-1, with TRBD1 as a possible D gene (6 bases). Germline V gives CDR1 SGHRS, CDR2 YFSETQ. The CDR3 runs to 15 residues. Written as DNA, the CDR3 is TGCGCCAGCAGCTTGGAGGCAGGGGCAAACACTGAAACTTTCTTT. Protein: CASSLEAGANTETFF. The complete variable domain, with remaining parts taken from reference TRBV5-1 and TRBJ1-1, reads KAGVTQTPRYLIKTRGQQVTLSCSPISGHRSVSWYQQTPGQGLQFLFEYFSETQRNKGNFPGRFSGRQFSNSRSEMNVSTLELGDSALYLCASSLEAGANTETFFGQGTRLTVV.

This clonotype was observed at least ten times. The V gene is TRBV2, the J gene TRBJ1-2; 9 nucleotides agree with TRBD1. Germline trimming cut 6 bases from V and 4 bases from J; bases unmatched to any gene: 6. Per the germline V gene, CDR1 is SNHLY and CDR2 is FYNNEI. The CDR3 totals 14 residues. The CDR3 region has the DNA TGTGCCAGCAGGGGGACAGGGTCCTCCTATGGCTACACCTTC. It specifies CASRGTGSSYGYTF.

In this sample, this clonotype turned up a few times. V gene TRBV5-5 combines with J gene TRBJ2-1; D possibly corresponds to TRBD1 (5 bases). V gave up 5 bases and J gave up 3 bases, with 15 bases separating them. In germline, CDR1 is SGHKS, CDR2 YYEKEE (reference sequence). The CDR3 is 15 residues long. The CDR3 DNA sequence: TGTGCCAGCAGAGCTCAGGGATGGGACTACAATGAGCAGTTCTTC. Encoded protein: CASRAQGWDYNEQFF.

The rearrangement links TRBV18 to TRBJ2-4; no firm D call. The ends were cut back, 2 bases at V and 1 base at J, with 6 bases in the middle. The CDR3 extends over 14 amino acids. The germline V gene has CDR1 KGHSH and CDR2 LQKENI. CDR3 nucleotide sequence: TGTGCCAGCTCACCAGGGGTGGCCAAAAACATTCAGTACTTC. It translates to CASSPGVAKNIQYF.

The CDR3 bases are TGTGCCAGCGGTGAAGGTGGGTCCTACGAGCAGTACTTC. Translated: CASGEGGSYEQYF. The chain recombines TRBV11-1 with TRBJ2-7; no clear D gene. V lost 8 bases, J lost 1 base, and 12 bases lay in between. CDR1 is SGHAT and CDR2 is FQDESV in the germline V gene (reference sequence). This CDR3 is 13 amino acids long.

This clonotype has at least ten counts. This chain joins TRBV2 and TRBJ1-2, with 7 bases fitting TRBD1. The CDR3 consists of 14 residues. Germline V lookup: CDR1 SNHLY, CDR2 FYNNEI. Trimming took 5 bases from V and 4 from J; bases not matched to a gene: 7. CDR3 sequence reads: CASSPNRDSYGYTF. DNA of the CDR3: TGTGCCAGCAGTCCCAACCGGGACAGCTATGGCTACACCTTC.

This clonotype was seen more than once but under ten times. J is TRBJ2-5 and V is TRBV29-1; 9 nucleotides line up with TRBD2. V gave up 6 bases and J gave up 5 bases; unmatched junction bases: 13. In germline, CDR1 is SQVTM, CDR2 ANQGSEA. The CDR3 is made up of 15 amino acids. This chain's CDR3 is CSVEPGAGGLETQYF. CDR3 nucleotide sequence: TGCAGCGTGGAACCAGGGGCGGGGGGGCTGGAGACCCAGTACTTC. Combining the CDR3 with reference TRBV29-1 and TRBJ2-5 gives the whole variable domain SAVISQKPSRDICQRGTSLTIQCQVDSQVTMMFWYRQQPGQSLTLIATANQGSEATYESGFVIDKFPISRPNLTFSTLTVSNMSPEDSSIYLCSVEPGAGGLETQYFGPGTRLLVL.

This clonotype was detected ten times or more. CDR3 protein: CASQPAGGVGSPLHF. CDR3 coding DNA: TGTGCCAGCCAACCGGCGGGAGGGGTCGGTTCACCCCTCCACTTT. V is TRBV7-2 and J is TRBJ1-6; a weak D match, TRBD1 (5 bases). V dropped 8 bases and J dropped 9 bases, with 20 bases sitting between them. Per germline, CDR1 SGHTA and CDR2 FQGNSA. There are 15 residues in the CDR3.

At least ten counts were recorded for this clonotype. V and J are TRBV11-3 and TRBJ2-5; D gene unclear. The CDR3 totals 12 residues. V dropped 1 base and J dropped 2 bases, with 2 bases sitting between them. Germline loops: CDR1 SGHNT, CDR2 YENEEA. CDR3 nucleotides: TGTGCCAGCAGCTTAGTTCAAGAGACCCAGTACTTC. Amino acids: CASSLVQETQYF. The full variable domain, completed using reference TRBV11-3 and TRBJ2-5, is EAGVVQSPRYKIIEKKQPVAFWCNPISGHNTLYWYLQNLGQGPELLIRYENEEAVDDSQLPKDRFSAERLKGVDSTLKIQPAELGDSAVYLCASSLVQETQYFGPGTRLLVL.

This clonotype was seen many times. CDR3 nucleotides: TGTGCCTGTAGGTTGGGCACGGATGAGCAGTTCTTC. It codes for CACRLGTDEQFF. This chain links TRBV12-3 or TRBV12-4 with TRBJ2-1, with D unclear. Trimming stripped 11 bases from V and 8 bases from J, with 16 bases between. The CDR3 extends over 12 amino acids.

This clonotype was recorded at least ten times. The CDR3 DNA is TGTGCCAGCAGCCCAGGGACAGGGCCCTATGGCTACACCTTC. It yields the protein CASSPGTGPYGYTF. The V call is TRBV27, the J call TRBJ1-2, with 9 bases matching TRBD1. Germline CDR1 MNHEY, CDR2 SMNVEV (reference sequence). After removal of 6 bases from V and 4 bases from J, the junction contained 6 bases not matched to a gene. The CDR3 is 14 residues long.

To note about this clonotype: It is unclear where the CDR3 begins or ends on the DNA, so no DNA is shown, and the CDR3 is as TCRdb lists it. The chain has TRBV24-1 and TRBJ2-2; TRBD1 was called by the table and not checked on the DNA. The germline V gene encodes CDR1 KGHDR and CDR2 SFDVKD. The CDR3 spans 24 residues, counting both ends. CDR3 residues: CATSDLASGSGANVLTFGAGELFF.

This clonotype was found a few times. The V and J genes are TRBV5-5 and TRBJ1-6; unclear D gene. The CDR3 consists of 14 residues. Trimming pared 5 bases from V and 9 bases from J, leaving 15 bases between. Looked up from germline, CDR1 is SGHKS and CDR2 is YYEKEE (reference sequence). The CDR3 here is CASRLVGLGSPLHF. CDR3 coding DNA: TGTGCCAGCAGGCTGGTGGGGTTGGGTTCACCCCTCCACTTT. Using reference TRBV5-5 and TRBJ1-6 for the parts outside the CDR3, the full variable domain is DAGVTQSPTHLIKTRGQQVTLRCSPISGHKSVSWYQQVLGQGPQFIFQYYEKEERGRGNFPDRFSARQFPNYSSELNVNALLLGDSALYLCASRLVGLGSPLHFGNGTRLTVT.

This clonotype occurred a few times. The chain joins TRBV5-4 to TRBJ2-5; D is possibly TRBD2 (6 bases). The CDR3 spans 19 residues. Per the germline V gene, CDR1 is SGHNT and CDR2 is YYREEE (reference sequence). Trimming removed 4 bases at V and 2 bases at J, with 27 bases between. The CDR3 sequence is CASSRGMTSRGPNQETQYF. CDR3 sequence (DNA): TGTGCCAGCAGCCGGGGGATGACTAGTCGGGGCCCCAATCAAGAGACCCAGTACTTC.

This clonotype was seen at least ten times. The chain has TRBV11-1 and TRBJ2-1; D is possibly TRBD1 (7 bases). Trimming removed 6 bases at V and 6 bases at J, with 24 bases between. This CDR3 contains 17 residues. Germline CDR1 and CDR2: SGHAT and FQDESV (reference sequence). The CDR3 spells CASSSGGWGVGGNEQFF. The CDR3 region has the DNA TGTGCCAGCAGTTCAGGGGGTTGGGGGGTTGGGGGCAATGAGCAGTTCTTC.

This clonotype was seen more than once but under ten times. The chain combines TRBV7-2 with TRBJ2-2; TRBD2 matches 16 bases. The ends lost 3 bases at V and 0 bases at J; junction bases unmatched: 10. The V gene's germline CDR1 is SGHTA and CDR2 FQGNSA. The CDR3 runs 21 residues. The CDR3 sequence: CASSFRPPGLAGGPNTGELFF. In DNA, the CDR3 is TGTGCCAGCAGCTTCCGCCCCCCGGGACTAGCGGGGGGGCCGAACACCGGGGAGCTGTTTTTT.

This chain joins TRBV5-1 and TRBJ2-1; TRBD1 matches 8 bases. Trimming cost V 5 bases and J 3 bases; bases outside gene matches: 7. Germline V gene lookup returns CDR1 SGHRS and CDR2 YFSETQ. The length of the CDR3 is 15 residues. DNA for the CDR3: TGCGCCAGCAGAGATTACAGGGGGGACTACAATGAGCAGTTCTTC. This translates into CASRDYRGDYNEQFF.

This clonotype was found once. A much bigger clone sits one base away, suggesting this may be a read error. V gene TRBV6-2 or TRBV6-3 combines with J gene TRBJ2-3; D might be TRBD1 (6 bases). This CDR3 region has 14 residues. Per the germline V gene, CDR1 is MNHEY and CDR2 is SVGEGT. Trimming stripped 1 base from V and 1 base from J, with 6 bases between. The CDR3 bases are TGTGCCAGCAGTTACTGGACAGGCACAGATACGCAGTATTTT. This sequence encodes CASSYWTGTDTQYF.

Ten or more counts support this clonotype. This sequence joins TRBV3-1 and TRBJ1-1; unclear D gene. The CDR3 spans 13 residues. Germline V gene lookup returns CDR1 LGHDT and CDR2 YNNKEL (reference sequence). V was cut by 4 bases and J by 7 bases, with 13 bases left in between. CDR3: CASSRNMVGEAFF. The CDR3 DNA follows: TGTGCCAGCAGCCGGAATATGGTTGGTGAAGCTTTCTTT.

The sample holds a few counts of this clonotype. A junction boundary mismatches the germline segment, possibly from a read error. The chain links TRBV11-2 to TRBJ2-4; D is unclear. The germline gives CDR1 SGHAT, CDR2 FQNNGV. The CDR3 is 12 amino acids. CDR3 sequence reads: CASSQDAIIKYF. The CDR3 DNA reads as TGCGCCAGCAGCCAAGACGCAATTATAAAATACTTC.

This clonotype was detected ten times or more. The rearrangement joins TRBV28 to TRBJ2-3; 8 positions match TRBD1. Germline CDR1 and CDR2: MDHEN and SYDVKM. V gave up 5 bases and J gave up 2 bases; unmatched junction bases: 9. The CDR3 runs 16 residues. The chain's CDR3 is CASSPLSDRVTDTQYF. CDR3 coding DNA: TGTGCCAGCAGTCCCCTCTCGGACAGGGTCACAGATACGCAGTATTTT.

This clonotype was seen repeatedly, ten times or more. The J gene is TRBJ1-5, the V gene TRBV9, with 7 nucleotides matching TRBD1. Trimming removed 5 bases from V and 2 bases from J; junction bases left unmatched: 7. Looked up from germline, CDR1 is SGDLS and CDR2 is YYNGEE. This CDR3 has 15 amino acids. CDR3 protein: CASSREGARNQPQHF. The CDR3 region has the DNA TGTGCCAGCAGTCGAGAGGGGGCTCGCAATCAGCCCCAGCATTTT. The full variable domain, with the rest looked up from reference TRBV9 and TRBJ1-5, is DSGVTQTPKHLITATGQRVTLRCSPRSGDLSVYWYQQSLDQGLQFLIQYYNGEERAKGNILERFSAQQFPDLHSELNLSSLELGDSALYFCASSREGARNQPQHFGDGTRLSIL.